These 4 T cell receptor beta chains were sequenced from one sample in a study of patients and donors after allogeneic stem cell transplantation. A single record per CDR3 protein comes from TCRdb applying MiXCR to the RT-PCR reads. In the table there are 860 or so distinct CDR3 sequences, over 35% of which are singletons. The sample taken for sequencing was blood, either unsorted or a sorted T cell fraction (not recorded which). The receptors shown here come from a human donor who was either an allogeneic HSCT recipient or a stem cell or donor lymphocyte infusion donor (not recorded which). It is not recorded whose cells these are; they may come from a transplant donor.

This chain connects TRBV6-1 to TRBJ2-1, with TRBD2 matching 11 bases. Germline CDR1 MNHNS, CDR2 SASEGT. V lost 2 bases and J lost 6; bases outside the gene matches: 3. The length of the CDR3 is 15 residues. In DNA form, the CDR3 reads TGTGCCAGCAGTGAACCGGGACTAGCGGCCAATGAGCAGTTCTTC. Encoded protein: CASSEPGLAANEQFF.

J is TRBJ2-1 and V is TRBV7-9, with 11 bases aligning to TRBD2. The CDR3 runs 12 residues. Germline CDR1 SEHNR, CDR2 FQNEAQ (reference sequence). V was pared by 5 bases and J by 15 bases, with 6 bases of the junction left unmatched. The CDR3 sequence: CASSVTSGSAFF. DNA for the CDR3: TGTGCCAGCAGCGTAACTAGCGGGAGCGCGTTCTTC. Full variable domain (rest looked up from reference TRBV7-9 and TRBJ2-1): DTGVSQNPRHKITKRGQNVTFRCDPISEHNRLYWYRQTLGQGPEFLTYFQNEAQLEKSRLLSDRFSAERPKGSFSTLEIQRTEQGDSAMYLCASSVTSGSAFFGPGTRLTVL.

This chain links TRBV6-5 with TRBJ2-1; D is possibly TRBD2 (5 bases). This CDR3 spans 15 amino acids. Germline lookup yields CDR1 MNHEY and CDR2 SVGAGI. The V gene lost 7 bases and the J gene lost 0 bases, with 13 bases spanning the gap. The CDR3 region is CASTSPGSSYNEQFF. CDR3 nucleotide sequence: TGTGCCAGCACCTCCCCGGGGAGCTCCTACAATGAGCAGTTCTTC.

In this sample, this clonotype turned up a few times. The J gene is TRBJ1-2, the V gene TRBV6-1, with TRBD1 identical over 9 bases. V was pared by 3 bases and J by 5 bases, with 4 bases of the junction left unmatched. The CDR3 runs to 14 residues. The germline V gene encodes CDR1 MNHNS and CDR2 SASEGT. The CDR3 DNA reads TGTGCCAGCAGTGAGGGGACAGGGTTATATGGCTACACCTTC. Translated: CASSEGTGLYGYTF.